Listed below are T cell receptor beta chains from one sample, sequenced in a study of CD8 T cells in Susac syndrome. Each CDR3 protein is one row after TCRdb ran MiXCR on the immunoSEQ multiplex PCR reads. The sample gives under 150,000 distinct CDR3 sequences, around 95% of which show up once; roughly 0.08% is in the top ten. Specimen: CD4+ T cells from PBMCs. Receptors originate from a human donor with Susac syndrome. Each CDR3 is given with its conserved first and last residue. D genes are given only for firm matches. A clone size is listed for some rows: how often the clone was seen (once, few, many), or a class if it is expanded.

clone_size	v_call	d_call	j_call	cdr3_aa	cdr3_nt
.	TRBV11-1	.	TRBJ2-3	CASSFRGAYTDTQYF	TGTGCCAGCAGCTTCCGGGGGGCGTACACAGATACGCAGTATTTT
.	TRBV20-1	.	TRBJ2-1	CSAMGLYNEQFF	TGCAGTGCTATGGGCTTATACAATGAGCAGTTCTTC
.	TRBV2	.	TRBJ2-1	CASRMGWGEQFF	TGTGCCAGCAGGATGGGGTGGGGTGAGCAGTTCTTC
once	TRBV29-1	TRBD2	TRBJ2-3	CSALWGGTQYF	TGCAGCGCCCTGTGGGGGGGTACGCAGTATTTT
.	TRBV29-1	TRBD1	TRBJ1-5	CSVGTGGAQPQHF	TGCAGCGTTGGGACAGGGGGAGCTCAGCCCCAGCATTTT
.	TRBV3-1	.	TRBJ2-7	CASSQRTVVYEQYF	TGTGCCAGCAGCCAAAGGACAGTGGTCTACGAGCAGTACTTC
.	TRBV5-1	.	TRBJ2-7	CASSEPLSYEQYF	TGCGCCAGCAGCGAGCCCCTCTCCTACGAGCAGTACTTC
.	TRBV18	.	TRBJ2-5	CASSPGSRETQYF	TGTGCCAGCTCACCCGGGTCTCGGGAGACCCAGTACTTC
.	TRBV7-3	TRBD1	TRBJ1-1	CASSLIRTGNTEAFF	TGTGCCAGCAGCTTAATTCGGACAGGCAACACTGAAGCTTTCTTT
.	TRBV5-1	TRBD2	TRBJ2-2	CASRPTLAGDTGELFF	TGCGCCAGCAGACCAACACTAGCGGGAGACACCGGGGAGCTGTTTTTT
.	TRBV24-1	.	TRBJ2-1	CATSAGEPPFWQFF	TGTGCCACCAGTGCCGGGGAGCCCCCCTTTTGGCAGTTCTTC
.	TRBV6-6	.	TRBJ1-2	CASRAPGTYGYTF	TGTGCCAGCAGAGCCCCCGGGACCTATGGCTACACCTTC
.	TRBV25-1	TRBD1	TRBJ2-7	CASSLFRDRAYEQYF	TGTGCCAGCAGTCTCTTCCGGGACAGGGCGTACGAGCAGTACTTC
.	TRBV28	TRBD2	TRBJ2-1	CASSSPGTSGDEQFF	TGTGCCAGCAGTTCGCCCGGGACTAGCGGTGATGAGCAGTTCTTC
.	TRBV29-1	TRBD2	TRBJ2-5	CSVGLAGGETQYF	TGCAGCGTTGGACTAGCGGGAGGAGAGACCCAGTACTTC
.	TRBV3-1	.	TRBJ2-7	CASSQRGTYEQYF	TGTGCCAGCAGCCAACGGGGAACCTACGAGCAGTACTTC
.	TRBV20-1	.	TRBJ1-2	CSARDRGGGYTF	TGCAGTGCTAGAGACCGGGGGGGCGGCTACACCTTC
.	TRBV12-3/TRBV12-4	.	TRBJ1-4	CASSHALTNEKLFF	TGTGCCAGCAGCCACGCCCTAACTAATGAAAAACTGTTTTTT
.	TRBV29-1	.	TRBJ2-2	CSVGSRDTYTGELFF	TGCAGCGTTGGTAGCCGGGACACCTACACCGGGGAGCTGTTTTTT
.	TRBV20-1	.	TRBJ1-6	CSAPPPGRGAPLHF	TGCAGTGCTCCCCCCCCGGGCCGCGGTGCACCCCTCCACTTT
.	TRBV12-3/TRBV12-4	TRBD1	TRBJ1-5	CASSSRGSGAQHF	TGTGCCAGCAGTTCCAGGGGGTCCGGGGCCCAGCATTTT
.	TRBV28	TRBD2	TRBJ2-7	CASSPYTGGSNYEQYF	TGTGCCAGCAGTCCATACACGGGGGGGTCTAACTACGAGCAGTACTTC
.	TRBV15	.	TRBJ2-2	CATSRDAGRPTGELFF	TGTGCCACCAGCAGAGATGCGGGAAGACCGACCGGGGAGCTGTTTTTT
.	TRBV10-3	TRBD2	TRBJ2-7	CAISEKGQGGGEQYF	TGTGCCATCAGTGAGAAGGGGCAGGGCGGGGGCGAGCAGTACTTC
.	TRBV27	.	TRBJ1-1	CASAPDRLNTEAFF	TGTGCCAGCGCGCCCGACAGACTGAACACTGAAGCTTTCTTT
.	TRBV20-1	.	TRBJ2-5	CSARDDVQETQYF	TGCAGTGCTAGAGATGACGTACAAGAGACCCAGTACTTC
.	TRBV5-1	.	TRBJ2-5	CASSGVYSGEETQYF	TGCGCCAGCAGCGGAGTTTACAGTGGCGAAGAGACCCAGTACTTC